Each of the 26 T cell receptor beta chains below was sequenced from the same sample in a study of blood T cell repertoires in COVID-19. Sequenced by immunoSEQ multiplex PCR; TCRdb stores in-frame clones only, minus some. The sample gives about 280,000 clones, less than 90% of which show up once; roughly 13% is in the top ten. Sequencing was performed on peripheral blood. These receptors came from a human donor in a cohort sampled during active COVID-19.

V gene TRBV12-3 or TRBV12-4 combines with J gene TRBJ1-1; unclear D gene. V lost 5 bases and J lost 3, with 10 bases in between. This CDR3 is built from 13 residues. CDR3 sequence reads: CASSRTDDTEAFF. The CDR3 region has the DNA TGTGCCAGCAGTCGGACTGACGACACTGAAGCTTTCTTT.

This chain joins TRBV6-2 or TRBV6-3 and TRBJ1-3, with 7 bases matching TRBD1. V dropped 2 bases and J dropped 0; count of bases not matched to a gene: 10. The germline CDR1 and CDR2 sequences are MNHEY and SVGEGT. The CDR3 covers 18 residues. The CDR3, as DNA: TGTGCCAGCAGTTACGGGCCGGGACAGCCAAGCTCTGGAAACACCATATATTTT. Translating gives CASSYGPGQPSSGNTIYF.

V and J are TRBV7-2 and TRBJ1-6; unclear D gene. Trimming took 1 base from V and 7 from J, leaving 5 bases between them. This CDR3 is built from 13 residues. The germline gives CDR1 SGHTA, CDR2 FQGNSA. As DNA, the CDR3 is TGTGCCAGCAGCTTAGAGCCGAATTCACCCCTCCACTTT. Protein sequence: CASSLEPNSPLHF.

This chain connects TRBV9 to TRBJ2-1; 7 bases match TRBD1. Germline lookup yields CDR1 SGDLS and CDR2 YYNGEE. The CDR3 runs to 14 residues. V shed 4 bases and J 10 bases; nucleotides not matched to a gene: 11. The CDR3 DNA is TGTGCCAGCAGCACTAACATTAAGGGGGCAGAGCAGTTCTTC. Its protein is CASSTNIKGAEQFF.

The chain links TRBV5-6 to TRBJ1-1; D is ambiguous. Deletions cut 0 bases from V and 7 bases from J, with 4 bases between. Germline V gene data show CDR1 as SGHDT and CDR2 as YYEEEE. The CDR3 covers 11 residues. The CDR3 here is CASSLEREAFF. CDR3 in DNA: TGTGCCAGCAGCTTGGAGCGTGAAGCTTTCTTT.

The chain links TRBV6-1 to TRBJ1-2; no reliable D call. Between the trimmed V and J ends, which lost 3 bases and 4 bases, there was a span of 12 bases. The CDR3 is 14 amino acids. In germline, CDR1 is MNHNS, CDR2 SASEGT. Here the CDR3 reads CASSEGVPTYGYTF. As DNA, the CDR3 is TGTGCCAGCAGTGAGGGAGTTCCCACCTATGGCTACACCTTC.

The gene calls are TRBV4-1 and TRBJ2-5; 12 positions match TRBD2. The V segment lost 0 bases and the J segment 5 bases; nucleotides outside the gene matches: 7. CDR3 length: 17 residues. Germline CDR1 MGHRA, CDR2 YSYEKL. The CDR3 loop is CASSQDGLAGGGETQYF. The CDR3 DNA is TGCGCCAGCAGCCAAGATGGGCTAGCGGGAGGGGGTGAGACCCAGTACTTC.

This chain links TRBV18 with TRBJ1-2; D is ambiguous. The V gene's germline CDR1 is KGHSH and CDR2 LQKENI. Trimming took off 2 bases at V and 4 bases at J, with 8 bases between the two ends. The CDR3 is 13 residues long. The CDR3 region has the DNA TGTGCCAGCTCACCAATGAGAGGCTATGGCTACACCTTC. This translates into CASSPMRGYGYTF.

The chain joins TRBV5-4 to TRBJ1-6; 8 bases align to TRBD1. Looked up from germline, CDR1 is SGHNT and CDR2 is YYREEE (reference sequence). Unmatched junction bases numbered 12, after V lost 0 bases and J lost 7 bases. The length of the CDR3 is 18 residues. The CDR3 DNA reads TGTGCCAGCAGCTTGGCAGGGGGCTTTGACTTATACAATTCACCCCTCCACTTT. It yields the protein CASSLAGGFDLYNSPLHF.

V usage is TRBV11-3 and J usage is TRBJ2-7; tentative D call: TRBD2 (6 bases). CDR1 and CDR2 from the germline V gene are SGHNT and YENEEA. The CDR3 sequence is 14 residues long. V was shortened by 5 bases and J by 0 bases, with 11 bases between the two germline ends. CDR3 loop: CASSPSAGSYEQYF. DNA of the CDR3: TGTGCCAGCAGCCCTTCAGCGGGCTCCTACGAGCAGTACTTC.

The genes are TRBV28 and TRBJ2-5; D is possibly TRBD1 (6 bases). The CDR3 is made up of 15 amino acids. The V end lost 7 bases, the J end lost 1 base, and 16 bases lay between the germline ends. Per the germline V gene, CDR1 is MDHEN and CDR2 is SYDVKM. The chain's CDR3 is CASKIEDSLQETQYF. Here the CDR3 DNA reads TGTGCCAGCAAGATTGAGGACAGTCTCCAAGAGACCCAGTACTTC.

This clone has only one observation. The chain recombines TRBV19 with TRBJ1-1; D is uncertain. Germline CDR1 is LNHDA and CDR2 is SQIVND (reference sequence). V was pared by 3 bases and J by 5 bases, with 22 bases between. The CDR3 consists of 17 residues. CDR3 residues: CASSMWASSGKATEAFF. The CDR3 nucleotides are TGTGCCAGTAGTATGTGGGCCTCCTCGGGAAAGGCTACTGAAGCTTTCTTT.

V usage is TRBV19 and J usage is TRBJ2-2, with 7 nucleotides matching TRBD2. V dropped 6 bases and J dropped 8; count of bases not matched to a gene: 6. Per germline, CDR1 LNHDA and CDR2 SQIVND (reference sequence). The CDR3 has 13 amino acids. The CDR3 sequence: CASSQGTIGELFF. The CDR3, as DNA: TGTGCCAGTAGCCAAGGGACTATTGGGGAGCTGTTTTTT.

The genes are TRBV10-1 and TRBJ2-1; 7 bases line up with TRBD2. Trimming took 7 bases from V and 7 from J; bases not matched to a gene: 10. The CDR3 is 14 amino acids. Germline assignment: CDR1 WNHNN and CDR2 SYGVQD (reference sequence). CDR3 coding DNA: TGCGCCAGCAACGAGGGAGGGCCGGGGAATGAGCAGTTCTTC. This sequence encodes CASNEGGPGNEQFF.

The V gene is TRBV6-1, the J gene TRBJ2-5; 10 bases line up with TRBD2. This CDR3 spans 21 amino acids. V lost 0 bases to trimming and J lost 4 bases; unmatched junction nucleotides: 20. The germline CDR1 and CDR2 sequences are MNHNS and SASEGT. The CDR3 region is CASSEANSGRSSPFHLETQYF. The DNA of the CDR3 is TGTGCCAGCAGTGAAGCGAATAGCGGGAGGTCTTCCCCATTTCATTTAGAGACCCAGTACTTC.

This clone was picked up a small number of times. Sequence at one end of the junction differs from germline and may be a read error. The rearrangement joins TRBV30 to TRBJ1-1, with a weak D call TRBD1 (5 bases). This CDR3 has 12 residues. CDR1 and CDR2 from the germline V gene are GTSNPN and SVGIG (reference sequence). As DNA, the CDR3 is TGTGCCTGGAGTGTTATGGGGACTGATGCTTTCTTT. It is translated as CAWSVMGTDAFF.

This clone was observed once. V usage is TRBV4-1 and J usage is TRBJ2-5; D may be TRBD2 (5 bases). Germline values: CDR1 MGHRA, CDR2 YSYEKL. This CDR3 is built from 15 residues. The ends were cut back, 5 bases at V and 4 bases at J, with 17 bases in the middle. The CDR3 is CASSSRGLSGETQYF. For the CDR3, the DNA is TGCGCCAGCAGCTCACGGGGTTTAAGCGGAGAGACCCAGTACTTC.

The CDR3 sequence: CAWSRVRTEAFF. CDR3 sequence (DNA): TGTGCCTGGAGCAGGGTAAGAACTGAAGCTTTCTTT. This chain connects TRBV30 to TRBJ1-1; a possible D gene is TRBD1 (5 bases). The germline V gene has CDR1 GTSNPN and CDR2 SVGIG (reference sequence). V lost 3 bases to trimming and J lost 5 bases, with 10 bases between them. There are 12 residues in the CDR3.

This clone was seen a single time. This chain joins TRBV6-1 and TRBJ2-1; 8 bases are shared with TRBD2. The J segment lost 8 bases and the V segment lost 2 bases, leaving 8 bases of the junction unmatched. CDR1 and CDR2 (germline): MNHNS, SASEGT. The CDR3 runs to 15 residues. The CDR3 nucleotides are TGTGCCAGCAGTGAACAAGCGGGAGTCGGGGATGAGCAGTTCTTC. Translation gives CASSEQAGVGDEQFF.

This sequence joins TRBV4-2 and TRBJ2-7; 10 bases agree with TRBD2. Germline V gene sequence: CDR1 LGHNA, CDR2 YNFKEQ. CDR3 length: 17 residues. V gave up 0 bases and J gave up 1 base; unmatched junction bases: 6. The CDR3 spells CASSQDRGSGGSYEQYF. As DNA, the CDR3 is TGTGCCAGCAGCCAAGATCGGGGTAGCGGGGGGTCCTACGAGCAGTACTTC.

The V and J genes are TRBV6-8 and TRBJ1-3, with D tentatively TRBD1 (5 bases). The CDR3 extends over 15 amino acids. The V and J ends lost 4 bases and 0 bases respectively, with 10 bases between them. Germline CDR1 is MNHGY and CDR2 is SAAAGT. In DNA form, the CDR3 reads TGTGCCAGCAGTTGGGGGGAACTCTCTGGAAACACCATATATTTT. It codes for CASSWGELSGNTIYF.

The chain combines TRBV30 with TRBJ2-1; 8 bases map to TRBD1. The J segment lost 3 bases and the V segment lost 1 base, leaving 5 bases of the junction unmatched. Looked up from germline, CDR1 is GTSNPN and CDR2 is SVGIG (reference sequence). This CDR3 has 15 amino acids. CDR3: CAWSAGQGDYNEQFF. The CDR3 DNA is TGTGCCTGGAGTGCAGGACAGGGCGACTACAATGAGCAGTTCTTC.

This clone was picked up many times. The chain recombines TRBV7-8 with TRBJ2-1; D gene uncertain. In germline, CDR1 is SGHVS, CDR2 FQNEAQ. With 1 base removed from V and 9 bases from J, the gap between germline ends came to 22 bases. The CDR3 contains 17 residues. CDR3 region: CASSLGRRVSFIVEQFF. The CDR3 coding sequence is TGTGCCAGCAGCTTAGGACGCCGGGTTAGCTTTATCGTTGAGCAGTTCTTC.

The chain is built from TRBV5-1 and TRBJ2-5; weak D call: TRBD1 (5 bases). The CDR3 has 14 amino acids. V shed 0 bases and J shed 1 base, with 7 bases lying between them. Per the germline V gene, CDR1 is SGHRS and CDR2 is YFSETQ. CDR3 coding DNA: TGCGCCAGCAGCTTGGCAGGGCGCCAAGAGACCCAGTACTTC. Protein sequence: CASSLAGRQETQYF.

The chain uses TRBV19 and TRBJ1-6; D is ambiguous. V lost 6 bases and J 8 bases, leaving 20 bases between the germline ends. The CDR3 runs to 16 residues. Germline CDR1 is LNHDA and CDR2 is SQIVND (reference sequence). The CDR3 sequence: CASRVAGPREDSPLHF. In nucleotides, the CDR3 is TGTGCCAGTAGAGTCGCCGGCCCGAGGGAGGATTCACCCCTCCACTTT.

The J gene is TRBJ2-2, the V gene TRBV19; 7 bases fit TRBD2. The CDR3 contains 15 residues. V trimming: 3 bases; J trimming: 6 bases; junction bases outside the gene matches: 7. Germline V gene data show CDR1 as LNHDA and CDR2 as SQIVND (reference sequence). CDR3 amino acids: CASSIGGRASGELFF. The CDR3 DNA follows: TGTGCCAGTAGTATCGGCGGGAGAGCCTCCGGGGAGCTGTTTTTT.